Following are 28 T cell receptor beta chains from one sample sequenced in a study of T-cell reconstitution after alpha-beta-depleted transplantation in children. Unique molecular identifiers were incorporated into the prepared TCRbeta library. TCRdb reprocessed the PCR reads via MiXCR and lists one record per CDR3 protein. The sample lists roughly 200,000 distinct CDR3 sequences, about 9.2% seen once, with around 6% in the top ten. The starting material was PBMCs from the stem cell graft donor, obtained from the stem cell graft. The receptors stem from a human donor who donated a stem cell graft to a child with acute lymphoblastic leukemia.

This clonotype was recorded many times. The rearrangement links TRBV5-4 to TRBJ2-2; the D is unclear. The CDR3 contains 15 residues. Looked up from germline, CDR1 is SGHNT and CDR2 is YYREEE (reference sequence). Between the trimmed V and J ends, which lost 3 bases and 5 bases, there was a span of 14 bases. This CDR3 reads CASSSGSTKTGELFF. In nucleotides, the CDR3 is TGTGCCAGCAGCTCCGGGTCCACCAAAACCGGGGAGCTGTTTTTT.

This clonotype has ten or more counts. The J gene is TRBJ1-4, the V gene TRBV27; 8 bases agree with TRBD1. The CDR3 consists of 15 residues. CDR1 is MNHEY and CDR2 is SMNVEV in the germline V gene (reference sequence). The V gene end was trimmed by 6 bases and the J gene end by 0 bases; junction bases not matched to a gene: 3. CDR3 protein: CASSDRGATNEKLFF. DNA of the CDR3: TGTGCCAGCAGCGACAGGGGCGCAACTAATGAAAAACTGTTTTTT.

This clonotype was found many times. The chain uses TRBV9 and TRBJ2-1; weak D call: TRBD2 (5 bases). The CDR3 spans 16 residues. CDR1 SGDLS and CDR2 YYNGEE come from the germline V gene. The V gene lost 4 bases and the J gene lost 0 bases, with 14 bases spanning the gap. The CDR3 region has the DNA TGTGCCAGCAGCCGGACGGTCGGACTCTCCTACAATGAGCAGTTCTTC. It encodes CASSRTVGLSYNEQFF.

Only a few counts were recorded for this clonotype. The chain has TRBV27 and TRBJ1-2; TRBD1 aligns across 8 bases. V gave up 2 bases and J gave up 7 bases; unmatched junction bases: 6. Per germline, CDR1 MNHEY and CDR2 SMNVEV (reference sequence). The CDR3 has 14 residues. The CDR3, as DNA: TGTGCCAGCAGTTTACAGGGGGCGCGGGGTGGCTACACCTTC. Protein product: CASSLQGARGGYTF.

This clonotype has at least ten counts. The rearrangement links TRBV19 to TRBJ2-3; D not resolved. V lost 3 bases to trimming and J lost 0 bases, with 10 bases between them. Germline V gives CDR1 LNHDA, CDR2 SQIVND (reference sequence). The CDR3 contains 15 residues. CDR3 DNA sequence: TGTGCCAGTAGTATTCGGGCTTCTAGCACAGATACGCAGTATTTT. Its protein product is CASSIRASSTDTQYF.

V usage is TRBV10-3 and J usage is TRBJ2-3; tentative D call: TRBD2 (5 bases). Germline loops: CDR1 ENHRY, CDR2 SYGVKD. The CDR3 contains 16 residues. The V end was cut by 0 bases, the J end by 1 base, with 11 bases between. The CDR3 sequence is CAISESESGGTDTQYF. The CDR3 coding sequence is TGTGCCATCAGTGAGTCGGAAAGCGGAGGCACAGATACGCAGTATTTT.

V usage is TRBV12-2 and J usage is TRBJ1-5; TRBD1, the D gene given by the table, was not confirmed from the DNA. TRBV12-2 counts as a pseudogene. The CDR3 covers 16 residues. Here the CDR3 reads CASRLACRVGNQPQHF. CDR3 bases: TGTGCAAGTCGCTTAGCGTGCCGGGTTGGCAATCAGCCCCAGCATTTT.

The chain recombines TRBV20-1 with TRBJ1-2; D is possibly TRBD1 (5 bases). Germline CDR1 is DFQATT and CDR2 is SNEGSKA (reference sequence). V was shortened by 4 bases and J by 4 bases, with 25 bases between the two germline ends. There are 17 residues in the CDR3. CDR3 nucleotide sequence: TGCAGTGCTACCGCGCTTTATACAGGCGGTTTTGGCTATGGCTACACCTTC. This gives the protein CSATALYTGGFGYGYTF.

This clonotype was found many times. This chain joins TRBV6-5 and TRBJ1-1, with D perhaps TRBD1 (6 bases). The CDR3 has 14 residues. The germline V and J ends were trimmed by 2 bases and 5 bases, with 12 bases remaining between them. Looked up from germline, CDR1 is MNHEY and CDR2 is SVGAGI. Written as DNA, the CDR3 is TGTGCCAGCAGTTACGGGGGGCGGTGGACTGAAGCTTTCTTT. This codes for CASSYGGRWTEAFF.

This clonotype occurred many times. This chain joins TRBV7-9 and TRBJ2-5; TRBD2 might be the D (6 bases). Trimming removed 4 bases at V and 2 bases at J, with 20 bases between. The length of the CDR3 is 17 residues. The germline V gene has CDR1 SEHNR and CDR2 FQNEAQ (reference sequence). The DNA for the CDR3 is TGTGCCAGCAGCTCCGCAAGACTAGAAGCTGGACAAGAGACCCAGTACTTC. This sequence encodes CASSSARLEAGQETQYF.

Ten or more counts support this clonotype. The chain has TRBV5-1 and TRBJ2-3; 8 bases are shared with TRBD1. CDR3 size: 14 residues. Germline V gene sequence: CDR1 SGHRS, CDR2 YFSETQ. With V trimmed by 1 base and J by 5 bases, 3 bases remained unmatched. The CDR3, as DNA: TGCGCCAGCAGCTTGCCACAGGGGGAAGATACGCAGTATTTT. The encoded protein is CASSLPQGEDTQYF.

The V call is TRBV18, the J call TRBJ1-1; D remains ambiguous. The CDR3 covers 13 residues. Looked up from germline, CDR1 is KGHSH and CDR2 is LQKENI. The V end was cut by 4 bases, the J end by 7 bases, with 13 bases between. The CDR3 coding sequence is TGTGCCAGCTCACAAGGCTCCGCCTTTGAAGCTTTCTTT. Protein product: CASSQGSAFEAFF.

The V gene is TRBV4-1, the J gene TRBJ2-1, with a tentative D call TRBD2 (5 bases). CDR3 length equals 13 residues. CDR1 and CDR2 from the germline V gene are MGHRA and YSYEKL. V lost 4 bases, J lost 7 bases, and 11 bases lay in between. The CDR3 nucleotides are TGCGCCAGCAGCCGCGGTCCGGGGAATGAGCAGTTCTTC. Amino acids: CASSRGPGNEQFF.

The V and J genes are TRBV7-8 and TRBJ1-1; 8 bases match TRBD1. The CDR3 consists of 16 residues. Unmatched junction bases numbered 9, after V lost 1 base and J lost 5 bases. The germline V gene has CDR1 SGHVS and CDR2 FQNEAQ. CDR3 bases: TGTGCCAGCAGCTTAGGCTTTACAGGGGGAGGGACTGAAGCTTTCTTT. It translates to CASSLGFTGGGTEAFF. Based on the CDR3 plus reference TRBV7-8 and TRBJ1-1, the full variable domain is GAGVSQSPRYKVAKRGQDVALRCDPISGHVSLFWYQQALGQGPEFLTYFQNEAQLDKSGLPSDRFFAERPEGSVSTLKIQRTQQEDSAVYLCASSLGFTGGGTEAFFGQGTRLTVV.

This clonotype has ten or more counts. The V call is TRBV18, the J call TRBJ1-1; D unresolved. Germline CDR1 reads KGHSH; CDR2 reads LQKENI. Trimming pared 5 bases from V and 3 bases from J, leaving 7 bases between. This CDR3 has 12 amino acids. CDR3 residues: CASSVTDTEAFF. The CDR3 DNA reads TGTGCCAGCTCAGTCACAGACACTGAAGCTTTCTTT.

This clonotype was observed a handful of times. V usage is TRBV20-1 and J usage is TRBJ2-2; 8 bases are a match to TRBD1. The CDR3 totals 14 residues. The germline V gene encodes CDR1 DFQATT and CDR2 SNEGSKA (reference sequence). Trimming took 4 bases from V and 6 from J; bases not matched to a gene: 7. CDR3 loop: CSAKRQGLAGELFF. CDR3 coding DNA: TGCAGTGCTAAAAGACAGGGGTTGGCCGGGGAGCTGTTTTTT.

This clonotype was picked up many times. The chain employs TRBV20-1 and TRBJ1-2, with 8 nucleotides matching TRBD1. The CDR3 totals 14 residues. Germline assignment: CDR1 DFQATT and CDR2 SNEGSKA (reference sequence). V lost 4 bases and J lost 4; bases outside the gene matches: 8. The CDR3 protein is CSAKHTGTGYGYTF. The CDR3 DNA is TGCAGTGCTAAGCATACCGGGACAGGCTATGGCTACACCTTC.

The chain recombines TRBV4-2 with TRBJ1-2; D ambiguous. The CDR3 runs 14 residues. CDR1 is LGHNA, CDR2 YNFKEQ, per germline. The V gene lost 0 bases and the J gene lost 2 bases, with 7 bases spanning the gap. CDR3 sequence reads: CASSQEQTNYGYTF. CDR3 nucleotides: TGTGCCAGCAGCCAAGAACAGACAAACTATGGCTACACCTTC.

This clonotype was recorded a few times. The chain uses TRBV12-3 or TRBV12-4 and TRBJ1-5; D is possibly TRBD1 (5 bases). The germline V and J ends were trimmed by 6 bases and 5 bases, with 14 bases remaining between them. The CDR3 has 14 residues. The CDR3 loop is CASSGDGPDQPQHF. The DNA of the CDR3 is TGTGCCAGCAGCGGGGACGGGCCAGATCAGCCCCAGCATTTT.

The CDR3 bases are TGTGCCAGCAGCTTAGTGGGCTCCTATACCGGGGAGCTGTTTTTT. It encodes CASSLVGSYTGELFF. This chain links TRBV7-8 with TRBJ2-2; D is undetermined. V lost 1 base and J 5 bases, leaving 11 bases between the germline ends. Germline lookup yields CDR1 SGHVS and CDR2 FQNEAQ. This CDR3 comprises 15 residues.

This clonotype has only one observation. The rearrangement links TRBV5-1 to TRBJ2-7; tentatively, D is TRBD1 or TRBD2 (5 bases each). The germline V gene encodes CDR1 SGHRS and CDR2 YFSETQ. V lost 7 bases and J lost 5, with 25 bases in between. The CDR3 is 16 residues long. CDR3 residues: CASSSSGAHIRDEQYF. For the CDR3, the DNA is TGCGCCAGCTCATCGTCCGGGGCGCACATACGGGACGAGCAGTACTTC.

In its sample, this clonotype was seen a few times. V usage is TRBV27 and J usage is TRBJ2-7, with 7 bases fitting TRBD1. Germline loops: CDR1 MNHEY, CDR2 SMNVEV (reference sequence). Trimming removed 3 bases from V and 5 bases from J; junction bases left unmatched: 10. CDR3 length equals 15 residues. The CDR3 is CASSFGTQGRDEQYF. The DNA for the CDR3 is TGTGCCAGCAGTTTCGGCACACAGGGGCGGGACGAGCAGTACTTC.

This clonotype was observed at least ten times. The chain couples TRBV20-1 to TRBJ1-1, with unresolved D. V lost 3 bases and J 1 base, leaving 12 bases between the germline ends. The CDR3 consists of 14 residues. Germline loops: CDR1 DFQATT, CDR2 SNEGSKA (reference sequence). CDR3 sequence (DNA): TGCAGTGCTAGTGTGGATAGTAGGAACACTGAAGCTTTCTTT. Translating it yields CSASVDSRNTEAFF.

There are a few counts of this clonotype. J is TRBJ1-5 and V is TRBV7-9, with TRBD1 matching 7 bases. With 1 base clipped from V and 3 bases from J, the junction kept 6 bases outside the gene matches. The germline V gene encodes CDR1 SEHNR and CDR2 FQNEAQ (reference sequence). The CDR3 is 16 amino acids. CDR3 nucleotide sequence: TGTGCCAGCAGCTTAGTAATAGGGGGCCTCAATCAGCCCCAGCATTTT. It translates to CASSLVIGGLNQPQHF.

The chain recombines TRBV28 with TRBJ2-2, with 10 bases fitting TRBD2. The CDR3 is made up of 15 amino acids. J was trimmed by 5 bases and V by 6 bases; bases with no gene match: 6. The V gene's germline CDR1 is MDHEN and CDR2 SYDVKM. The CDR3 region is CASRGTSGVTGELFF. The CDR3 DNA follows: TGTGCCAGCAGGGGAACTAGCGGGGTTACCGGGGAGCTGTTTTTT.

The CDR3 DNA reads as TGTGCCAGCAGCTTGGCCCCTGGACTAGCGGGGAGCACAGATACGCAGTATTTT. This gives the protein CASSLAPGLAGSTDTQYF. J is TRBJ2-3 and V is TRBV5-6, with 12 bases lining up with TRBD2. Germline loops: CDR1 SGHDT, CDR2 YYEEEE. The CDR3 totals 18 residues. J lost 0 bases, V lost 0 bases, and 5 bases had no gene match.

V gene TRBV5-1 combines with J gene TRBJ2-4; D gene ambiguous. This CDR3 is 16 amino acids long. Per the germline V gene, CDR1 is SGHRS and CDR2 is YFSETQ. Trimming removed 0 bases from V and 8 bases from J, with 18 bases in between. The DNA for the CDR3 is TGCGCCAGCAGCTTGGGGTCGTCTAGGTTCGCGGACATTCAGTACTTC. Translated, it gives CASSLGSSRFADIQYF.

This clonotype showed up just a few times. The chain has TRBV20-1 and TRBJ1-1, with D perhaps matching TRBD1 (5 bases). The germline V gene has CDR1 DFQATT and CDR2 SNEGSKA (reference sequence). Trimming cost V 5 bases and J 6 bases, with 19 bases left between them. CDR3 length: 14 residues. In DNA form, the CDR3 reads TGCAGTGCTGGCCGGGACGGCGTGGCTGCTGAAGCTTTCTTT. Its translation: CSAGRDGVAAEAFF.